This TCR beta chain was retrieved from a study of blood T cells in healthy people across ages. A sample-barcoded 5' primer and a J-beta primer mix were used in a second PCR of about 7 to 12 cycles. TCRdb used MiXCR to reprocess the 5' RACE reads, holding one entry per CDR3 protein. The table includes more than 800,000 distinct CDR3 sequences, around 30% detected once. In regard to this clonotype: No antigen is known for it.

Healthy Russian Caucasian donors spanned ages about 6 to 100 years. There were at least 6 micrograms of total RNA extracted from every sample. Study results and limitations: Percentage of naive T cells showed a strong correlation with TCR beta diversity. Age advanced and TCR beta diversity per million T cells fell, roughly linearly.

The sequenced material came from blood. The sequence derives from a woman aged 80 or older in good health.

In DNA form, the CDR3 reads TGCAGTGCTAGAGATCTTGGGACTAGCGGGTATCAAGAGACCCAGTACTTC. Protein sequence: CSARDLGTSGYQETQYF. The V call is TRBV20-1, the J call TRBJ2-5, with 12 nucleotides matching TRBD2. There are 17 residues in the CDR3. Germline CDR1 reads DFQATT; CDR2 reads SNEGSKA (reference sequence). J was trimmed by 2 bases and V by 0 bases; bases with no gene match: 7.